The present TCR beta chain was sequenced within a study of CD4 T cells in relation to SARS-CoV-2 and coronaviruses. V lost 6 bases and J 4 bases, leaving 12 bases between the germline ends. The length of the CDR3 is 13 residues. Germline assignment: CDR1 MGHDK and CDR2 SYGVNS. On this clone itself: No antigen is known for it.

Before the COVID-19 pandemic, during about 2011-2019, CD4+ T cells were taken from unexposed donors. The cells were cultured for 10 days before CD4+ T cells were isolated. TCRdb keeps only in-frame clones here, not all; method: immunoSEQ multiplex PCR. The table lists 25,000 or so clones, 77% of them singletons. Sequencing was done on a sample of CD4+ T cells from PBMCs, cultured in vitro. The V and J genes are TRBV25-1 and TRBJ1-2; perhaps TRBD1 as D (5 bases). The TCR comes from a human donor in good health. The CDR3 nucleotides are TGTGCCAGCAGCTTCCAGGGCACCTATGGCTACACCTTC. It encodes CASSFQGTYGYTF.